This TCR beta chain was identified in a study of STAT5B mutations in CD4+ large granular lymphocyte leukemia. Study context: Healthy donors showed HLA-associated enrichment of the CDR3 'QG' motif. Study conclusions and caveats: CD4-sorted patient repertoires seemed more clonal than healthy CD4+ repertoires. Main leukemic clonotypes were patient-specific, but roughly 25% appeared at low frequency elsewhere.

The V gene's germline CDR1 is SGDLS and CDR2 YYNGEE. V gave up 3 bases and J gave up 6 bases, with 12 bases separating them. There are 13 residues in the CDR3. The assay was run at survey level. Here immunoSEQ multiplex PCR was the method, and the copy in TCRdb shows in-frame clones only, minus some. The sample gives some 45,000 clones, 80% to 90% of which show up once; roughly 2.5% is in the top ten. Notes on this clone: Its antigen remains unidentified.

This sequence was found in a human donor in good health. The chain has TRBV9 and TRBJ1-1; D is undetermined. Material: CD4+ T cells from blood buffy coats. The CDR3 spells CASSGWREPEAFF. The DNA for the CDR3 is TGTGCCAGCAGCGGGTGGCGGGAACCTGAAGCTTTCTTT.